This TCR beta chain was captured by sequencing in a study of cytomegalovirus exposure and HLA in healthy donors (dated by TCRdb to 2017 to 2019). The study in broad terms: According to an earlier analysis of around 600 of the donors, about 190 million T cells yielded approximately 120 million unique TCR beta sequences and 250 to 350 Gb of sequence data. Among about 370 genotyped donors of the cohort, an average of approximately 240,000 unique TCR beta nucleotide sequences was sequenced per donor, of which about 20% were non-productive. Every repertoire in the discovery cohort had been generated on one and the same sequencing platform. Alongside the repertoire data, information on donor age, sex, ethnicity and CMV serostatus was compiled. Both class I and class II loci were covered by HLA typing, at four-digit resolution. A later genetic analysis took genome-wide SNP genotypes for about three fifths of the 666 donors and used that subset as a discovery cohort. Roughly 5 DR-DQ haplotypes were handled as single units for association and clustering because linkage in the cohort was strong. The study aimed to test whether signatures of past pathogen exposure could be identified by cataloging public T cell receptors. Approximately 310 gigabases of sequencing data and 70 million to 100 million unique TCR sequences were included in an early release covering roughly 600 HLA-typed donors. Of the approximately 400 genotyped donors, 75% to 85% were placed in the genetic ancestry cluster associated with self-reported Caucasian donors. To study patterns of TCR occurrence, a later analysis re-analyzed previously published TCR beta repertoires from several hundred donors and added high-resolution HLA genotyping. To predict cytomegalovirus infection status, the study combined high-throughput TCR immunosequencing, statistical association of individual TCRs with disease status, and machine learning. Besides the first cohort of 666 subjects, a separate validation cohort made up of about 120 different subjects was used. To decide whether each TCR beta V gene segment behaved as functional or pseudogenic, an earlier analysis of approximately 600 of the donors relied on high-throughput TCR beta sequencing. The later analysis used no new phenotypic data to find candidate immune exposures, relying instead on TCR beta sequences and their occurrence across donors. The number of typed donors differed by locus: about 629-630 for A, B, C, DRB1 and DQB1; approximately 530 for DQA1; approximately 600 for DPA1; and roughly 470 for DPB1. Using immunosequencing, the study profiled T cell repertoires from fewer than 850 subjects and related those repertoires to cytomegalovirus serostatus. Study-wide findings and limitations: CMV serostatus was the only immune exposure information available for the cohort. The presence/absence analyses assumed that sequencing depth was roughly uniform across donors, and that assumption may not be true. The authors suggested that the approach could potentially be generalized to other disease states and immunological phenotypes. In an earlier analysis of more than 500 of the donors, most TCR beta V segments appeared in productive rearrangements about 87% or about 30% of the time, broadly matching IMGT annotations. Some IMGT-functional V segments, including TRBV6-2 and TRBV6-3, could not be told apart with the 87-base-pair reads, so those segments were excluded. While some public TCRs were present in many individuals, most TCR sequences turned up only very rarely across donors. The classifier was reported to diagnose cytomegalovirus status with high specificity and sensitivity in both the original and validation cohorts. In a later analysis, around 17,000 TCR beta sequences were associated with specific HLA alleles at a false discovery rate of 0.05. A further reported finding was that TCR beta sequences accurately predicted the HLA-A and HLA-B alleles for most subjects in the first cohort. According to a later analysis, TCR association rates differed among HLA loci, with DRB1 alleles showing the most associated TCRs and HLA-C alleles showing the fewest. Several of the top co-occurrence clusters appeared to be linked to parvovirus B19, influenza, CMV and Epstein-Barr virus, according to a later analysis. In the study, some 160 TCR beta chains were listed as associated with cytomegalovirus. In a later analysis, HLA-associated TCR beta chains were found to be more clonally expanded and to have lower generation probabilities than equally common non-associated chains. A few of the identified cytomegalovirus-associated TCR beta chains were confirmed in vitro to be specific for cytomegalovirus antigens. Compared with the roughly 670-donor mean, donors in an Asian-associated ancestry cluster had fewer N-insertions in productive TCRs, according to a later genetic analysis. Correlated functional status among segregating V segments might be attributable to linkage disequilibrium, but an unknown experimental factor could not be ruled out. Because HLA typing was missing for some donors at each locus, association tests included only the typed subset. In a later analysis, most CMV-associated TCR beta chains were found to appear HLA-restricted, with HLA associations seemingly driven largely by CMV exposure. In this cohort, only TCR beta chains were sequenced, and detectable features were limited by the absence of alpha or paired-chain data. V-gene and J-gene trimming of TCR beta chains was associated with a missense DCLRE1C variant in a later genetic analysis, and the association was replicated in an independent cohort. When HLA alleles, especially DR and DQ, strongly co-occurred, TCR associations were difficult to assign to individual alleles. Approximately 18 rarely observed V segments, including chromosome 9 orphons, were excluded from the earlier analysis of about 600 of the donors because counts were too low. The sequencing pipeline was judged likely to have produced a cluster of highly shared sequence variants as a technical artifact.

About this clone itself: The target of this receptor is not known. The sample holds no much larger clone one base away, and base qualities are not on file.

The library was produced with the immunoSEQ multiplex PCR assay. For the multiplex PCR, a mixture combining 60 forward primers for TCR Vbeta segments and 13 reverse primers for TCR Jbeta segments was used. The CDR3 region of rearranged TCR beta genes was amplified from genomic DNA by a multiplex PCR assay. On the Illumina HiSeq System, the amplified TCR beta libraries were sequenced as 87-base-pair reads. As for the authors' bioinformatics: A later analysis counted approximately 74 million unique TCR beta chains across the 690 or so repertoires, and some 11 million of these chains were shared by at least two donors. To remove PCR and sequencing errors, raw reads were error-corrected and collapsed into unique sequences using a nearest-neighbor algorithm that merged closely related sequences. Alignment of CDR3 sequences to IMGT reference sequences was used to assign V, D and J gene segments. For a sequence to be retained, at least a six-nucleotide match to both a V gene segment and a J gene segment was required. A rearrangement counted as productive if the CDR3 had no stop codons and remained in frame with V and J, and every other rearrangement counted as non-productive. CDR3 was defined by IMGT convention, running from the second conserved V-encoded cysteine to the conserved J-encoded phenylalanine. Sequences without an unambiguous match to a single V gene segment were excluded from the earlier analysis of approximately 560 of the donors. In an earlier analysis of 587 of the donors, a V segment was called functional when productive rearrangements were above 56.7%, and segregating when the standard deviation between donors exceeded 5%. A statistical classification framework was built to diagnose cytomegalovirus status from the catalog of TCR beta chain sequences. In a later analysis, V and J genes were assigned by comparing TCR nucleotide sequences against IMGT/GENE-DB human TR gene sequences. The TCRdist pipeline was used in a later analysis to assign CDR3 sequences and most-parsimonious VDJ recombination scenarios. In a later analysis, each TCR beta chain was defined by its CDR3 amino acid sequence together with its V-gene family, and reads lacking a unique V-gene family were excluded. As a way to deal with suspected cross-contamination and a sequencing artifact, a later analysis dropped roughly 620 nucleotide sequences that were highly shared and had low generation probability. In a later analysis, a clonal expansion index was calculated for each public chain from normalized within-repertoire ranks of inferred template counts. Generation probabilities in a later analysis came from a VDJ recombination model fitted to out-of-frame rearrangements, and those results were checked against IGoR. A later analysis scored TCR-TCR, TCR-HLA and TCR-CMV co-occurrence with hypergeometric tests, applying a repertoire-size bias correction to TCR pairs. To estimate false discovery rates, a later analysis permuted the HLA or CMV assignments 20 times. In a later analysis, co-occurring TCRs were grouped using DBSCAN, with TCRdist sequence similarity added in when clustering inside HLA-allele-positive subsets. Co-occurrence clustering excluded repertoires with fewer than 30,000 or more than 120,000 public chains, plus five with anomalous nucleotide sharing. This is the immuneACCESS table as TCRdb keeps it, with only in-frame sequences that have V and J called. A part of the clones is gone; compared with another copy, unresolved V genes explain less than half, and the rest is unexplained. V and J calls and clone size come straight from that table; D and trimming were deduced from the DNA. A total of 150,000 or so clones appear in this sample, roughly 80% of them only once. In total, the top ten clones hold about 2.1% of the sample.

The cohort was made up of under 800 healthy bone marrow donors. All cohort members were sampled while nominally healthy, although unrecorded immune exposures were likely present. The donor was CMV seronegative and belonged to the group of under 400 seronegative cohort members. A peripheral blood sample was provided by each donor, and peripheral blood mononuclear cells were used for TCR beta sequencing. Genomic DNA extraction from the blood cell samples was performed with the Qiagen DNeasy Blood Extraction Kit. CDR1 and CDR2 are read off the germline V gene as KGHSH and LQKENI. The CDR3 starts with the cysteine, ends with the phenylalanine, and has 14 residues. The sequence is cut down to CDR3 DNA, 42 bases in frame from base 1. Germline trimming amounts to 5 bases on V and 3 bases on J, with 4 as the count of junction bases outside the gene matches.

Sequenced: PBMCs. Here the chain combines TRBV18 and TRBJ2-1; 7 bases in the middle match TRBD1. The clonotype originates from a female donor in good health and CMV-seronegative. In nucleotides, the sequence is TGTGCCAGCTCAGACAGGGCAATCTACAATGAGCAGTTCTTC. The translation is CASSDRAIYNEQFF.